These 26 T cell receptor beta chains originate from one sample sequenced in a study of blood T cell repertoires in COVID-19. The repertoire was sequenced with immunoSEQ multiplex PCR; TCRdb's copy has only in-frame clones and lacks some. The top ten clones hold approximately 5.1% of a sample with roughly 110,000 clones, 75% to 90% of them seen once. The sample comprised peripheral blood. These receptor sequences come from a woman aged 60-75 years with COVID-19, enrolled during active disease.

V and J are TRBV29-1 and TRBJ2-2; 8 nucleotides line up with TRBD2. The germline V gene has CDR1 SQVTM and CDR2 ANQGSEA. The CDR3 runs to 17 residues. Germline trimming cut 5 bases from V and 0 bases from J; bases unmatched to any gene: 11. The CDR3 DNA follows: TGCAGCGTTATGATGGAGAGCGGGGGCCCGAACACCGGGGAGCTGTTTTTT. This codes for CSVMMESGGPNTGELFF.

The chain uses TRBV10-3 and TRBJ2-5; 15 bases are a match to TRBD2. The CDR3 is made up of 16 amino acids. Germline lookup yields CDR1 ENHRY and CDR2 SYGVKD. V was pared by 4 bases and J by 2 bases, with 2 bases of the junction left unmatched. CDR3 amino acids: CAISVGLAGGQETQYF. In DNA, the CDR3 is TGTGCCATCAGTGTGGGACTAGCGGGGGGTCAAGAGACCCAGTACTTC.

The chain is built from TRBV14 and TRBJ2-7; no definite D call. Germline V lookup: CDR1 SGHDN, CDR2 FVKESK. This CDR3 has 12 amino acids. The ends were cut back, 1 base at V and 3 bases at J, with 4 bases in the middle. The CDR3 DNA follows: TGTGCCAGCAGCCAAGTCCTCTACGAGCAGTACTTC. Amino acid sequence: CASSQVLYEQYF.

In its sample, this clone was seen once. The V call is TRBV24-1, the J call TRBJ2-6, with D tentatively TRBD1 (6 bases). CDR1 KGHDR and CDR2 SFDVKD come from the germline V gene. CDR3 length: 14 residues. The ends were cut back, 9 bases at V and 2 bases at J, with 10 bases in the middle. The CDR3 loop reads CATAAGAGANVLTF. CDR3 DNA: TGTGCCACCGCGGCAGGGGCTGGGGCCAACGTCCTGACTTTC.

The chain joins TRBV7-8 to TRBJ1-1; perhaps TRBD1 as D (6 bases). The ends were cut back, 1 base at V and 8 bases at J, with 14 bases in the middle. The CDR3 is 14 amino acids. Germline V CDR1 and CDR2: SGHVS, FQNEAQ. The CDR3 DNA sequence: TGTGCCAGCAGCTTAGTACAGGGCTCGGAGGAAGCTTTCTTT. Its translation is CASSLVQGSEEAFF.

The V gene is TRBV18, the J gene TRBJ2-1; 7 positions agree with TRBD1. This CDR3 has 15 amino acids. Germline-derived CDR1 and CDR2 are KGHSH and LQKENI. J was trimmed by 4 bases and V by 3 bases; bases with no gene match: 6. In DNA form, the CDR3 reads TGTGCCAGCTCACCGTACAGGGGTCAATACAATGAGCAGTTCTTC. Protein sequence: CASSPYRGQYNEQFF.

The chain employs TRBV9 and TRBJ1-3, with no clear D. The germline V and J ends were trimmed by 3 bases and 0 bases, with 10 bases remaining between them. The CDR3 has 15 residues. Germline CDR1 SGDLS, CDR2 YYNGEE. CDR3 sequence (DNA): TGTGCCAGCAGCGCTGACTTTAGCTCTGGAAACACCATATATTTT. It is translated as CASSADFSSGNTIYF. The whole variable domain, filled in from reference TRBV9 and TRBJ1-3, reads DSGVTQTPKHLITATGQRVTLRCSPRSGDLSVYWYQQSLDQGLQFLIQYYNGEERAKGNILERFSAQQFPDLHSELNLSSLELGDSALYFCASSADFSSGNTIYFGEGSWLTVV.

The chain links TRBV14 to TRBJ2-3, with D maybe TRBD2 (5 bases). The CDR3 is 16 residues long. CDR1 and CDR2 from the germline V gene are SGHDN and FVKESK. V lost 4 bases and J lost 3, with 17 bases in between. The CDR3 loop reads CASSPVGLIGTDTQYF. Here the CDR3 DNA reads TGTGCCAGCAGCCCTGTCGGACTCATTGGTACAGATACGCAGTATTTT.

The genes are TRBV2 and TRBJ1-2, with D possibly matching TRBD1 (6 bases). The length of the CDR3 is 12 residues. V was pared by 4 bases and J by 6 bases, with 9 bases between. CDR1 is SNHLY, CDR2 FYNNEI, per germline. The CDR3 spells CASSAGVDGYTF. The CDR3 region has the DNA TGTGCCAGCAGTGCAGGGGTGGATGGCTACACCTTC.

This clone was seen a single time. This chain joins TRBV3-1 (or the pseudogene TRBV3-2) and TRBJ2-7; D perhaps matches TRBD1 (6 bases). Germline V gives CDR1 LGHDT, CDR2 YNNKEL (reference sequence). This CDR3 region has 14 residues. V gave up 6 bases and J gave up 1 base, with 13 bases separating them. The CDR3 DNA reads TGTGCCAGCAGACCACAGGGTATTTCCTACGAGCAGTACTTC. Protein sequence: CASRPQGISYEQYF.

This chain connects TRBV10-2 to TRBJ2-7, with D tentatively TRBD1 (6 bases). The germline CDR1 and CDR2 sequences are WSHSY and SAAADI. The V gene lost 6 bases and the J gene lost 5 bases, with 17 bases spanning the gap. The CDR3 loop spans 14 amino acids. This CDR3 is CASSEQGDSHEQYF. The CDR3 coding sequence is TGCGCCAGCAGCGAACAGGGTGATTCCCACGAGCAGTACTTC.

This chain connects TRBV7-2 to TRBJ1-6, with a tentative D call TRBD1 (6 bases). The CDR3 sequence is 15 residues long. Trimming removed 5 bases at V and 9 bases at J, with 17 bases between. Germline assignment: CDR1 SGHTA and CDR2 FQGNSA. The DNA for the CDR3 is TGTGCCAGCAGCCCTACAGGCCAGGGGAGTTCACCCCTCCACTTT. It encodes CASSPTGQGSSPLHF.

The rearrangement links TRBV4-1 to TRBJ1-3, with TRBD1 as a possible D gene (5 bases). Germline V gene sequence: CDR1 MGHRA, CDR2 YSYEKL. V lost 1 base and J lost 7, with 23 bases in between. This CDR3 is 18 amino acids long. CDR3 sequence (DNA): TGCGCCAGCAGCCAAGGCCAGGGAAGAGGTTTTGAATGGAACACCATATATTTT. Encoded protein: CASSQGQGRGFEWNTIYF.

The chain uses TRBV7-3 and TRBJ2-5; D might be TRBD2 (6 bases). Trimming shortened V by 5 bases and J by 2 bases, and 12 bases separated the two germline ends. CDR1 and CDR2 from the germline V gene are SGHTA and FQGTGA. The CDR3 length is 14 residues. DNA of the CDR3: TGTGCCAGCAGCCTCATGGGGGGACAAGAGACCCAGTACTTC. Residues: CASSLMGGQETQYF. Drawing the rest from reference TRBV7-3 and TRBJ2-5, the complete variable domain is GAGVSQTPSNKVTEKGKYVELRCDPISGHTALYWYRQSLGQGPEFLIYFQGTGAADDSGLPNDRFFAVRPEGSVSTLKIQRTERGDSAVYLCASSLMGGQETQYFGPGTRLLVL.

This sequence joins TRBV7-3 and TRBJ2-1; 7 bases fit TRBD2. The V segment lost 5 bases and the J segment 3 bases; nucleotides outside the gene matches: 7. The CDR3 is 15 amino acids. Germline V gives CDR1 SGHTA, CDR2 FQGTGA. The CDR3 loop is CASSKSGADYNEQFF. CDR3 DNA: TGTGCCAGCAGCAAGAGCGGGGCCGACTACAATGAGCAGTTCTTC.

The CDR3: CASSPLGLAGYNEQFF. In DNA form, the CDR3 reads TGTGCCAGCTCACCCCTAGGACTAGCGGGGTACAATGAGCAGTTCTTC. The chain couples TRBV18 to TRBJ2-1, with 12 bases fitting TRBD2. V lost 3 bases and J lost 4; bases outside the gene matches: 4. The CDR3 has 16 residues. Per germline, CDR1 KGHSH and CDR2 LQKENI.

The J gene is TRBJ2-7, the V gene TRBV3-1 (or the pseudogene TRBV3-2); 12 positions match TRBD2. With V trimmed by 6 bases and J by 1 base, 4 bases remained unmatched. The length of the CDR3 is 15 residues. In germline, CDR1 is LGHDT, CDR2 YNNKEL (reference sequence). The CDR3 sequence: CASRLTSGGSYEQYF. In DNA, the CDR3 is TGTGCCAGCAGGCTCACTAGCGGGGGGTCCTACGAGCAGTACTTC.

The chain is built from TRBV19 and TRBJ2-1; the match to TRBD2 covers 15 bases. The CDR3 extends over 16 amino acids. Germline CDR1 reads LNHDA; CDR2 reads SQIVND (reference sequence). Trimming removed 5 bases from V and 6 bases from J; junction bases left unmatched: 5. CDR3: CASSRTSGGAGNEQFF. CDR3 nucleotides: TGTGCCAGTAGTCGGACTAGCGGGGGGGCAGGCAATGAGCAGTTCTTC.

The chain links TRBV19 to TRBJ1-1; D not resolved. Germline lookup yields CDR1 LNHDA and CDR2 SQIVND (reference sequence). V lost 3 bases, J lost 1 base, and 9 bases lay in between. CDR3 length: 14 amino acids. Here the CDR3 reads CASSIGAANTEAFF. CDR3 in DNA: TGTGCCAGTAGTATTGGAGCGGCGAACACTGAAGCTTTCTTT.

V gene TRBV5-1 combines with J gene TRBJ1-5; D is undetermined. This CDR3 is built from 14 residues. Germline CDR1 and CDR2: SGHRS and YFSETQ. Trimming took off 1 base at V and 6 bases at J, with 11 bases between the two ends. The DNA of the CDR3 is TGCGCCAGCAGCTTGTCGGGGTCGGGTCAGCCCCAGCATTTT. As protein: CASSLSGSGQPQHF.

V usage is TRBV7-3 and J usage is TRBJ2-5, with a possible D match to TRBD2 (5 bases). The germline V gene has CDR1 SGHTA and CDR2 FQGTGA. The V end lost 5 bases, the J end lost 9 bases, and 19 bases lay between the germline ends. CDR3 length equals 14 residues. The CDR3 DNA reads as TGTGCCAGCAGCCTAGACAAGGACTGGGCTCCCCAGTACTTC. As protein: CASSLDKDWAPQYF.

The chain combines TRBV5-1 with TRBJ1-2; tentatively, D is TRBD1 (5 bases). Germline values: CDR1 SGHRS, CDR2 YFSETQ. Trimming left V 2 bases short and J 8 bases short, with 19 bases between. This CDR3 spans 15 amino acids. CDR3 protein: CASSFRPTGNQGYTF. CDR3 coding DNA: TGCGCCAGCAGCTTTCGGCCCACAGGTAATCAAGGCTACACCTTC.

The chain joins TRBV2 to TRBJ2-1; the match to TRBD2 covers 10 bases. With V trimmed by 3 bases and J by 10 bases, 6 bases remained unmatched. The CDR3 is made up of 14 amino acids. The germline CDR1 and CDR2 sequences are SNHLY and FYNNEI. CDR3 DNA: TGTGCCAGCAGTGAGAGCGGGGGGGCCAGAGAGCAGTTCTTC. Amino acids: CASSESGGAREQFF.

J is TRBJ1-2 and V is TRBV4-2, with a weak D call TRBD1 (5 bases). Germline assignment: CDR1 LGHNA and CDR2 YNFKEQ. The CDR3 length is 14 residues. V lost 3 bases and J 4 bases, leaving 12 bases between the germline ends. CDR3 sequence (DNA): TGTGCCAGCAGCCAGGTCGGACAAGGCTATGGCTACACCTTC. This codes for CASSQVGQGYGYTF.

V gene TRBV29-1 combines with J gene TRBJ2-7; the match to TRBD1 covers 8 bases. This CDR3 comprises 14 residues. The germline V gene has CDR1 SQVTM and CDR2 ANQGSEA. V was clipped by 6 bases and J by 3 bases; unmatched bases: 10. CDR3 loop: CSVLDDRGFYEQYF. CDR3 nucleotides: TGCAGCGTACTAGACGACAGGGGATTCTACGAGCAGTACTTC.

The chain combines TRBV2 with TRBJ1-2; D unresolved. Trimming shortened V by 4 bases and J by 6 bases, and 12 bases separated the two germline ends. The CDR3 has 13 residues. Germline assignment: CDR1 SNHLY and CDR2 FYNNEI. CDR3: CASSGLAPDGYTF. CDR3 in DNA: TGTGCCAGCAGTGGTCTGGCCCCCGATGGCTACACCTTC.